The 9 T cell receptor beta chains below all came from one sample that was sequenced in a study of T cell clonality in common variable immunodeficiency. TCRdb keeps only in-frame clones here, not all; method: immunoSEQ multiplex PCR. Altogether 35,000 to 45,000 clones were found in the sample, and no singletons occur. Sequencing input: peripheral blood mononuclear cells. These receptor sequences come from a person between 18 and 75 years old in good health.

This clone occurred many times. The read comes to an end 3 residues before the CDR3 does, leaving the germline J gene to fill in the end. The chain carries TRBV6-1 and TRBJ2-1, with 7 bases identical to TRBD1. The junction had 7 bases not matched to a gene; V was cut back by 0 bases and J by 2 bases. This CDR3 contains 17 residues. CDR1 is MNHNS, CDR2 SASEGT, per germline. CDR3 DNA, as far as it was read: TGTGCCAGCAGTGAAGCGCTAAGGCAGGGGGCCTACAATGAG. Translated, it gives CASSEALRQGAYNE. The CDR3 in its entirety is CASSEALRQGAYNEQFF.

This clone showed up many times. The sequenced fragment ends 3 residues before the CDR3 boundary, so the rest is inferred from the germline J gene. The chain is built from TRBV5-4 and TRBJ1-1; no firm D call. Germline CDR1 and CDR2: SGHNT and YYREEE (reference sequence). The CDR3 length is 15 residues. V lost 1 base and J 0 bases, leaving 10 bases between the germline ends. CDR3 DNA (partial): TGTGCCAGCAGCTTGCTCGGTACGTTGAACACTGAA. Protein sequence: CASSLLGTLNTE. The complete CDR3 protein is CASSLLGTLNTEAFF. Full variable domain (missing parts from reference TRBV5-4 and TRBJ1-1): ETGVTQSPTHLIKTRGQQVTLRCSSQSGHNTVSWYQQALGQGPQFIFQYYREEENGRGNFPPRFSGLQFPNYSSELNVNALELDDSALYLCASSLLGTLNTEAFFGQGTRLTVV.

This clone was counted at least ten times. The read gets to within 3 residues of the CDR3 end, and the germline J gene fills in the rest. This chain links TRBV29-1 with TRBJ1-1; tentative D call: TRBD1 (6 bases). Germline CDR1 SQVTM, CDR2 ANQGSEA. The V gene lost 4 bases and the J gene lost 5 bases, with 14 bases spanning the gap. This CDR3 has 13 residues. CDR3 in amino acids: CSVGLGGWTEAFF. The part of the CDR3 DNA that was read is TGCAGCGTTGGCTTAGGGGGATGGACTGAA.

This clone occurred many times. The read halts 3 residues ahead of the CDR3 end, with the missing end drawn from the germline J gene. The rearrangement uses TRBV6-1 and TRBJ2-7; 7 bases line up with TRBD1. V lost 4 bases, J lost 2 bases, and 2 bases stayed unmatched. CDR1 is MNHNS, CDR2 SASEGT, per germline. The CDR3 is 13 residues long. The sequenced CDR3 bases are TGTGCCAGCAGTGGGACAGGCCCCTACGAG. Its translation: CASSGTGPYE. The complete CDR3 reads CASSGTGPYEQYF.

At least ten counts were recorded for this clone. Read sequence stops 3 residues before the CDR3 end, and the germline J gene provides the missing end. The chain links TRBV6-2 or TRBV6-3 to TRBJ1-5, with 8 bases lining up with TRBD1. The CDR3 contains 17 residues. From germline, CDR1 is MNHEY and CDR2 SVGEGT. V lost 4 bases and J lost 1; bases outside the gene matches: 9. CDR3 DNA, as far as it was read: TGTGCCAGCAGTTTGATCAGGGGGCCAAGGAGCAATCAGCCC. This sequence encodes CASSLIRGPRSNQP. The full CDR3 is CASSLIRGPRSNQPQHF.

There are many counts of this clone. CDR3 bases read: TGTGCCAGCAGCTCGGACAGGGGCAGTCGA. It is translated as CASSSDRGSR. The full CDR3 protein reads CASSSDRGSRLFF. This chain links TRBV7-3 with TRBJ1-4; 9 bases line up with TRBD1. Read data end 3 residues before the CDR3 end; the end is taken from the germline J gene. CDR1 is SGHTA and CDR2 is FQGTGA in the germline V gene. CDR3 length: 13 amino acids.

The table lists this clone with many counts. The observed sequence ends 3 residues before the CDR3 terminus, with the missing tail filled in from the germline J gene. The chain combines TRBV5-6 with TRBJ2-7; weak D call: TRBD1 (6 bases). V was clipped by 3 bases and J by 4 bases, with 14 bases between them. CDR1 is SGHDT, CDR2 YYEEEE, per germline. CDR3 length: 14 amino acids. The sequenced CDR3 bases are TGTGCCAGCAGCTCAACAGGGATCAGGTACGAG. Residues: CASSSTGIRYE. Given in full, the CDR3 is CASSSTGIRYEQYF.

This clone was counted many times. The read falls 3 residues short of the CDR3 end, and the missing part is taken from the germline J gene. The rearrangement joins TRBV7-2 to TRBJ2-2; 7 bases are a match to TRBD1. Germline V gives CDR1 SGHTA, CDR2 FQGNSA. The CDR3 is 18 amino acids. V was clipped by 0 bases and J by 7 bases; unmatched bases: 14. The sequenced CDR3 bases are TGTGCCAGCAGCTTAGCGCGAAAGAGGACAGGCCGAGTCGGGGAG. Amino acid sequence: CASSLARKRTGRVGE. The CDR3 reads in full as CASSLARKRTGRVGELFF. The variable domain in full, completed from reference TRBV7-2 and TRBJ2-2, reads GAGVSQSPSNKVTEKGKDVELRCDPISGHTALYWYRQSLGQGLEFLIYFQGNSAPDKSGLPSDRFSAERTGGSVSTLTIQRTQQEDSAVYLCASSLARKRTGRVGELFFGEGSRLTVL.

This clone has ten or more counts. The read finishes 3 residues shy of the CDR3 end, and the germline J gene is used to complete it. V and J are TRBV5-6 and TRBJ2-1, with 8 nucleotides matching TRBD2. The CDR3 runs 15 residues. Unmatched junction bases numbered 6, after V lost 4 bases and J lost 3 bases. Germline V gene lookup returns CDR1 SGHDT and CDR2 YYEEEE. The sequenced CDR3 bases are TGTGCCAGCAGCGGCGGGACTAGGGACTACAATGAG. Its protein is CASSGGTRDYNE. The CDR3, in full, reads CASSGGTRDYNEQFF.